This T cell receptor beta chain came from a study of CD8 T cell repertoires and HIV-1 epitope variants. There are 16 residues in the CDR3. The V end was cut by 5 bases, the J end by 0 bases, with 14 bases between. Germline V lookup: CDR1 SEHNR, CDR2 FQNEAQ (reference sequence). Using immunoSEQ multiplex PCR, the repertoire was profiled, and TCRdb retains in-frame clones only, with some absent. Of tens of thousands of clones listed, roughly four fifths are singletons. This clonotype was sampled from a male donor with HIV. The specimen was uncultured baseline CD8+ T cells from peripheral blood mononuclear cells (PBMCs). The chain carries TRBV7-9 and TRBJ2-1, with unresolved D. In DNA form, the CDR3 reads TGTGCCAGCAGCCCTATTCAGGAGAGCTCCTACAATGAGCAGTTCTTC. It is translated as CASSPIQESSYNEQFF.